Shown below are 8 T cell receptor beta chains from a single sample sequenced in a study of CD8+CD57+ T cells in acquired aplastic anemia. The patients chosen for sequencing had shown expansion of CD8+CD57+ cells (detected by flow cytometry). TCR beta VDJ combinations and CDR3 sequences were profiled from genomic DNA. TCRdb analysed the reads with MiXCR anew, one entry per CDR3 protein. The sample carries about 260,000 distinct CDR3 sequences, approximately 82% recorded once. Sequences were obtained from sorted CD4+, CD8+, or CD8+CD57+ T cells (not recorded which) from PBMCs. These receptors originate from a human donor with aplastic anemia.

As DNA, the CDR3 is TGTGCCAGCAGCTCCCTGGACAGTCTCTACGAGCAGTACTTC. As protein: CASSSLDSLYEQYF. The chain joins TRBV7-9 to TRBJ2-7; the D gene is possibly TRBD1 (6 bases). The CDR3 runs to 14 residues. CDR1 and CDR2 (germline): SEHNR, FQNEAQ (reference sequence). Between the trimmed V and J ends, which lost 4 bases and 3 bases, there was a span of 13 bases.

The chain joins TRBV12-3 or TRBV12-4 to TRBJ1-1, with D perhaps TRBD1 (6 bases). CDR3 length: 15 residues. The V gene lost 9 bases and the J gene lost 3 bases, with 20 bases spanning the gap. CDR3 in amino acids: CASNLGGAGYTEAFF. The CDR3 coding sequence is TGTGCCAGTAACCTCGGGGGGGCTGGGTACACTGAAGCTTTCTTT.

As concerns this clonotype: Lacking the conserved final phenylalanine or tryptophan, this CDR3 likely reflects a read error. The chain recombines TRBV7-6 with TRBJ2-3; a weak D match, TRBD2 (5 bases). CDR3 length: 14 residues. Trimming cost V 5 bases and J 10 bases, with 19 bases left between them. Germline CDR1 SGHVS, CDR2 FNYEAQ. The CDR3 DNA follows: TGTGCCAGCAGCCTAGAGGGTATTTTGGATGCGCAGTATCTT. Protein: CASSLEGILDAQYL.

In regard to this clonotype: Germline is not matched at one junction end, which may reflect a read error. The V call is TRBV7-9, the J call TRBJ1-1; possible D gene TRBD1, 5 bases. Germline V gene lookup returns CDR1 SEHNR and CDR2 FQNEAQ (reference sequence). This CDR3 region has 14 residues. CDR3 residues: CASSLAKGRASATF. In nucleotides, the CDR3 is TGTGCCAGCAGCTTAGCCAAGGGGCGAGCGTCAGCTACGTTT.

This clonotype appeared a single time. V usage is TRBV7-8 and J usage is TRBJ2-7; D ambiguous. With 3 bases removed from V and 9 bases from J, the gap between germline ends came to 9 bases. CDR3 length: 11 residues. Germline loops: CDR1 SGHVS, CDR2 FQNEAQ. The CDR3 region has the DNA TGTGCCAGCAGCTTCGATACAAGGCAGTACTTC. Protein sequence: CASSFDTRQYF. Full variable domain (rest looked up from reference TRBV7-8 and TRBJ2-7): GAGVSQSPRYKVAKRGQDVALRCDPISGHVSLFWYQQALGQGPEFLTYFQNEAQLDKSGLPSDRFFAERPEGSVSTLKIQRTQQEDSAVYLCASSFDTRQYFGPGTRLTVT.

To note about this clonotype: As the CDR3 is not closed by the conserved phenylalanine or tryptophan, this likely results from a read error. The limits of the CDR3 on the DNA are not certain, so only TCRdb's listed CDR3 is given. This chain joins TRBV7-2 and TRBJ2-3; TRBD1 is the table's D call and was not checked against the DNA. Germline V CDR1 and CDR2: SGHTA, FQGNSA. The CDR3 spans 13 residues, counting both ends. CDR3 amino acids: CASSNGQTDQETQ.

The CDR3 region is CASSFTGSTDTQYQFF. In DNA form, the CDR3 reads TGTGCCAGCAGCTTTACAGGAAGCACAGATACGCAGTATCAGTTCTTC. The chain employs TRBV7-9 and TRBJ2-1, with D perhaps TRBD1 (5 bases). Trimming removed 3 bases at V and 13 bases at J, with 25 bases between. The length of the CDR3 is 16 residues. Per the germline V gene, CDR1 is SEHNR and CDR2 is FQNEAQ (reference sequence).

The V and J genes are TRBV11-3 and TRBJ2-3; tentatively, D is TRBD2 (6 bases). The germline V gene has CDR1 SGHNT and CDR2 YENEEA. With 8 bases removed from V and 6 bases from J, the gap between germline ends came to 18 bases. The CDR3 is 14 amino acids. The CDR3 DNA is TGTGCCAGCGGAGGGACTCCTGTTGCCGATACGCAGTATTTT. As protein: CASGGTPVADTQYF.